A selection of T cell receptor beta chains follows, all from one sample in a study of cytomegalovirus exposure and HLA in healthy donors. TCRdb's copy holds only in-frame clones and misses some; the assay was immunoSEQ multiplex PCR. Among roughly 160,000 clones, about 75% were seen once, and the ten largest hold about 14%. Specimen: PBMCs. The receptors come from a middle-aged man in good health and CMV-seropositive. The conserved cysteine and the conserved F or W are not part of the CDR3 here. Size is omitted from some rows. Given values are once, few, many or a class for expanded clones.

cdr3_aa j_call clone_size cdr3_length v_call
ASSSTGVYGYT TRBJ1-2 . 11 TRBV7-2
ASSSMQGMKGEKLF TRBJ1-4 . 14 TRBV28
ASSHGEGREKLF TRBJ1-4 few 12 TRBV4-3
ATQTGITDTQY TRBJ2-3 . 11 TRBV6-1
ASSTDYRGWGAF TRBJ1-1 . 12 TRBV6-6
ASSLGNTGELF TRBJ2-2 . 11 TRBV7-9
ASSDQGTYNSPLH TRBJ1-6 . 13 TRBV6-1
ASSTSGRLAKNIQY TRBJ2-4 once 14 TRBV27
ASSLFPRGGGAEAF TRBJ1-1 . 14 TRBV28
ASSPPSGYRGYGYT TRBJ1-2 . 14 TRBV18
ASSKEGGGAYEQY . once 13 TRBV11-2
ASSPTGSTQPQH TRBJ1-5 . 12 TRBV7-9
ASSSSPGTEEKLF TRBJ1-4 . 13 TRBV7-7
ASSDWTGLYTEAF TRBJ1-1 . 13 TRBV6-1